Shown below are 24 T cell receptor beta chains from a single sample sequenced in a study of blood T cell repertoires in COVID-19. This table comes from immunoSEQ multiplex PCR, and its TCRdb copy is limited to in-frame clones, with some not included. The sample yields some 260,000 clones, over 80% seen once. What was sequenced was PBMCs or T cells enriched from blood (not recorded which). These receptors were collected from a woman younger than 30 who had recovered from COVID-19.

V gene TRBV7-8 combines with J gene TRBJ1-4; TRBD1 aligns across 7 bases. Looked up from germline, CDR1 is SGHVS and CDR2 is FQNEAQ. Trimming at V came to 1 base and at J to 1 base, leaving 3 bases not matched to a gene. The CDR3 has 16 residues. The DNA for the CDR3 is TGTGCCAGCAGCTTAGGCCGACAGGGAACTAATGAAAAACTGTTTTTT. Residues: CASSLGRQGTNEKLFF.

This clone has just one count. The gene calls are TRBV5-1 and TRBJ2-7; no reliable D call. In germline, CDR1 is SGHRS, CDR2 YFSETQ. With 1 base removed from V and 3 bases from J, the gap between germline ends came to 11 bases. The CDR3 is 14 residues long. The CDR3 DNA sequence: TGCGCCAGCAGCTTGAACGGCGCTAGCTACGAGCAGTACTTC. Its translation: CASSLNGASYEQYF.

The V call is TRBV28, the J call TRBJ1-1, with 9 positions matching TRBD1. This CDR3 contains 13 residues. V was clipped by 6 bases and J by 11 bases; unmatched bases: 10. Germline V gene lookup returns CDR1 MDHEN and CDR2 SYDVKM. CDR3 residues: CASSSTGGRGAFF. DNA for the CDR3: TGTGCCAGCAGCTCTACAGGGGGCCGAGGGGCTTTCTTT.

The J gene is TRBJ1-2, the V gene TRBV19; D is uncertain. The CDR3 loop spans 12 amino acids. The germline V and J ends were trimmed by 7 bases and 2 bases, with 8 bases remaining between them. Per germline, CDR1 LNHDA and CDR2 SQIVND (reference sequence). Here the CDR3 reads CASTGENYGYTF. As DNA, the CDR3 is TGTGCCAGTACCGGAGAAAACTATGGCTACACCTTC.

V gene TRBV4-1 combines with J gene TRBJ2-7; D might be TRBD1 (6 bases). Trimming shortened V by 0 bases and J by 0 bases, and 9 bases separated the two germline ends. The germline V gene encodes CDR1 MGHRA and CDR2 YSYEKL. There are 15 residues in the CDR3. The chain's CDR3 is CASSQEVRGSYEQYF. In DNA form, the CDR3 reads TGCGCCAGCAGCCAAGAAGTCAGGGGCTCCTACGAGCAGTACTTC.

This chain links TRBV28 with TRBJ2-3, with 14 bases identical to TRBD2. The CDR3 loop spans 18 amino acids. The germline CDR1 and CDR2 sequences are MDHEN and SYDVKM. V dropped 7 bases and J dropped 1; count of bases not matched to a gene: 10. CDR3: CASKLYPGLAGGTDTQYF. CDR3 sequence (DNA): TGTGCCAGCAAATTATATCCGGGACTAGCGGGGGGCACAGATACGCAGTATTTT. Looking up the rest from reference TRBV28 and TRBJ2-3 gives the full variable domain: DVKVTQSSRYLVKRTGEKVFLECVQDMDHENMFWYRQDPGLGLRLIYFSYDVKMKEKGDIPEGYSVSREKKERFSLILESASTNQTSMYLCASKLYPGLAGGTDTQYFGPGTRLTVL.

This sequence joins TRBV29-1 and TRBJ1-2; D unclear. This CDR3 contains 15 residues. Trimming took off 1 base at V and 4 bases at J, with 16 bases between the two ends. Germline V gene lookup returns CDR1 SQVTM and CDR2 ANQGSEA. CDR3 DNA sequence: TGCAGCGTTGAAGGAGGGATACAGAAAATCTATGGCTACACCTTC. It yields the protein CSVEGGIQKIYGYTF.

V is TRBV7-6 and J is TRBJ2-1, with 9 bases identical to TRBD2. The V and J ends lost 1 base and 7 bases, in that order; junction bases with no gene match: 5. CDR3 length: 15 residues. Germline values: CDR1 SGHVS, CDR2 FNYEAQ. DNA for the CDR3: TGTGCCAGCAGCTTAGTTGCGGGGGGGCTTAATGAGCAGTTCTTC. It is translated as CASSLVAGGLNEQFF.

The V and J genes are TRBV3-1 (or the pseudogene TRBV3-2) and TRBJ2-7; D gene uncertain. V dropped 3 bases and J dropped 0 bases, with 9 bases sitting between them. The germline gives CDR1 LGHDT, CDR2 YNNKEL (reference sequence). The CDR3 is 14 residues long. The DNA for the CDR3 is TGTGCCAGCAGCCAGAAACAGCACTCCTACGAGCAGTACTTC. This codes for CASSQKQHSYEQYF.

CDR3 protein: CASNLLEGANQPQHF. The CDR3 DNA follows: TGTGCCAGCAACCTCCTTGAGGGGGCAAATCAGCCCCAGCATTTT. V usage is TRBV6-4 and J usage is TRBJ1-5, with 7 bases aligning to TRBD1. Germline V gene lookup returns CDR1 MRHNA and CDR2 SNTAGT. V dropped 7 bases and J dropped 4; count of bases not matched to a gene: 10. There are 15 residues in the CDR3.

This chain's CDR3 is CASSVGSFRVRTGELFF. The CDR3 DNA reads as TGTGCCAGCAGCGTAGGAAGTTTCAGGGTCCGGACCGGGGAGCTGTTTTTT. The chain is built from TRBV9 and TRBJ2-2; D might be TRBD1 (5 bases). Germline V lookup: CDR1 SGDLS, CDR2 YYNGEE. Trimming cost V 0 bases and J 5 bases, with 17 bases left between them. The CDR3 runs 17 residues.

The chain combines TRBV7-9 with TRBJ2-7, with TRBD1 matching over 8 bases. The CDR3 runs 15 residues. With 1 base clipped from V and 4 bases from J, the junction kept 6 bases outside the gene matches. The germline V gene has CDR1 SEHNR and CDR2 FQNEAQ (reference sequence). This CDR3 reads CASSLDLQGAYEQYF. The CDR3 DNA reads TGTGCCAGCAGCTTAGATCTTCAGGGGGCGTACGAGCAGTACTTC.

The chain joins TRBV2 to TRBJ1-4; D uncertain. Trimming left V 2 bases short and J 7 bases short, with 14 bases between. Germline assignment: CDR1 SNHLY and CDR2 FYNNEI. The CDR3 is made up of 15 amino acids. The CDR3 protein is CASSEYSGLGEKLFF. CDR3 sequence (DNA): TGTGCCAGCAGTGAATATTCGGGTCTCGGTGAAAAACTGTTTTTT.

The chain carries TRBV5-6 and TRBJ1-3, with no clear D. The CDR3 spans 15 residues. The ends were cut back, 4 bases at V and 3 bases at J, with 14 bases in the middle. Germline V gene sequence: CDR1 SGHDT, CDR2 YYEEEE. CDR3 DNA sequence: TGTGCCAGCAGCGATACCGCATCACTTGGAAACACCATATATTTT. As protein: CASSDTASLGNTIYF. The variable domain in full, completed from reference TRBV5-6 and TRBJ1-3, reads DAGVTQSPTHLIKTRGQQVTLRCSPKSGHDTVSWYQQALGQGPQFIFQYYEEEERQRGNFPDRFSGHQFPNYSSELNVNALLLGDSALYLCASSDTASLGNTIYFGEGSWLTVV.

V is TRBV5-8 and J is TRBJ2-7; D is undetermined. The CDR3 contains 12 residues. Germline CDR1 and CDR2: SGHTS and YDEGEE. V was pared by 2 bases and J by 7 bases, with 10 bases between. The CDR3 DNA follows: TGTGCCAGCAGCTTAGTATCGGTAGAGCAGTACTTC. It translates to CASSLVSVEQYF.

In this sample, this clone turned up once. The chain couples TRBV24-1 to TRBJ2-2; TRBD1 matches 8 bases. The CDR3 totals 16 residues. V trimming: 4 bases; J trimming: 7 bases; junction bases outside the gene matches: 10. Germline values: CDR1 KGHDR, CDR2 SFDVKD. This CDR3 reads CATSELGQGWDGELFF. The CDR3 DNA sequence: TGTGCCACCAGTGAACTCGGACAGGGTTGGGACGGGGAGCTGTTTTTT.

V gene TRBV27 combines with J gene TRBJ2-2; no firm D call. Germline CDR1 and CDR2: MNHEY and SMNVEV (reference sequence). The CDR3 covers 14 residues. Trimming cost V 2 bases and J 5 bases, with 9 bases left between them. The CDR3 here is CASSLGQQTGELFF. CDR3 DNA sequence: TGTGCCAGCAGTTTAGGGCAGCAGACCGGGGAGCTGTTTTTT.

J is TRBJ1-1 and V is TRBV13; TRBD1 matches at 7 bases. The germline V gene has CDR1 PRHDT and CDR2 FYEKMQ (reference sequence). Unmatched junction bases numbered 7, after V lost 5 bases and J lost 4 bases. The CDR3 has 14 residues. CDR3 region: CASSEGQRPTEAFF. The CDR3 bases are TGTGCCAGCAGCGAGGGACAGCGTCCCACTGAAGCTTTCTTT.

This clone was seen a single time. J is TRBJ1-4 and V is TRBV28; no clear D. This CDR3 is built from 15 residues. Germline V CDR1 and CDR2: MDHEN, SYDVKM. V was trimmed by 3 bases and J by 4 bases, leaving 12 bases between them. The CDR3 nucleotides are TGTGCCAGCAGTTTCTCGAGCGGAAATAATGAAAAACTGTTTTTT. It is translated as CASSFSSGNNEKLFF.

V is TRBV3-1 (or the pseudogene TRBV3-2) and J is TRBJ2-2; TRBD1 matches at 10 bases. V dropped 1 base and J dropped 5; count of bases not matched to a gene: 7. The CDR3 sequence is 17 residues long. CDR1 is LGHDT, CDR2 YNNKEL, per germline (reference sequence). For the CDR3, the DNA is TGTGCCAGCAGCCAAGCCTTAGGGGACAGGGGAACCGGGGAGCTGTTTTTT. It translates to CASSQALGDRGTGELFF.

The CDR3 loop is CASSQQAYEQYF. CDR3 bases: TGTGCCAGCAGTCAACAGGCCTACGAGCAGTACTTC. The genes are TRBV28 and TRBJ2-7; D possibly corresponds to TRBD1 (5 bases). V lost 5 bases, J lost 2 bases, and 7 bases lay in between. This CDR3 has 12 amino acids. CDR1 is MDHEN and CDR2 is SYDVKM in the germline V gene.

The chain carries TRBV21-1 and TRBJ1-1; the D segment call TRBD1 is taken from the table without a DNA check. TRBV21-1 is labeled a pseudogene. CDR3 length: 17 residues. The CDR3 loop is CASISAGTGGLNTEAFF. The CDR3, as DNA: TGTGCCAGCATCTCAGCGGGGACAGGGGGCTTGAACACTGAAGCTTTCTTT.

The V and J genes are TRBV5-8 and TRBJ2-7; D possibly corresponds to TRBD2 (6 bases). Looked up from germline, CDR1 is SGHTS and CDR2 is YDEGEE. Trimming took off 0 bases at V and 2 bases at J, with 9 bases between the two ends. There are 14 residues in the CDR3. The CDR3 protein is CASSLGREAYEQYF. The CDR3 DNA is TGTGCCAGCAGCTTGGGCAGGGAGGCCTACGAGCAGTACTTC. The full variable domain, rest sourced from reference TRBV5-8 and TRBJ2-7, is EAGVTQSPTHLIKTRGQQATLRCSPISGHTSVYWYQQALGLGLQFLLWYDEGEERNRGNFPPRFSGRQFPNYSSELNVNALELEDSALYLCASSLGREAYEQYFGPGTRLTVT.

CDR3 region: CASSQGTSAVSDTQYF. CDR3 nucleotide sequence: TGCGCCAGCAGCCAAGGGACTAGCGCCGTCTCAGATACGCAGTATTTT. The rearrangement links TRBV4-1 to TRBJ2-3; 9 bases map to TRBD2. The germline CDR1 and CDR2 sequences are MGHRA and YSYEKL. Trimming took 1 base from V and 4 from J; bases not matched to a gene: 6. This CDR3 is 16 amino acids long.